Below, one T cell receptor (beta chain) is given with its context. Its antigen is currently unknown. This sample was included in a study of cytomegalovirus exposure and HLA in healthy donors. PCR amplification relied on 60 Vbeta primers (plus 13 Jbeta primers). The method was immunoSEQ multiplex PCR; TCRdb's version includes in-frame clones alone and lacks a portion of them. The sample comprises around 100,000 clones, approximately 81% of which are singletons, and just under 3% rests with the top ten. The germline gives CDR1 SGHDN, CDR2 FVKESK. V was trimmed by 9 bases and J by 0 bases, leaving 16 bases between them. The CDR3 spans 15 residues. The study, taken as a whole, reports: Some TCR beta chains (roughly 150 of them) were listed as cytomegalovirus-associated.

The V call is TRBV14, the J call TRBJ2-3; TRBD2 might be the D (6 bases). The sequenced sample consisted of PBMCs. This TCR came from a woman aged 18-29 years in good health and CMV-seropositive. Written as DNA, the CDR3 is TGTGCCAGGGTTCTCGGGGGATCGAGCACAGATACGCAGTATTTT. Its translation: CARVLGGSSTDTQYF.